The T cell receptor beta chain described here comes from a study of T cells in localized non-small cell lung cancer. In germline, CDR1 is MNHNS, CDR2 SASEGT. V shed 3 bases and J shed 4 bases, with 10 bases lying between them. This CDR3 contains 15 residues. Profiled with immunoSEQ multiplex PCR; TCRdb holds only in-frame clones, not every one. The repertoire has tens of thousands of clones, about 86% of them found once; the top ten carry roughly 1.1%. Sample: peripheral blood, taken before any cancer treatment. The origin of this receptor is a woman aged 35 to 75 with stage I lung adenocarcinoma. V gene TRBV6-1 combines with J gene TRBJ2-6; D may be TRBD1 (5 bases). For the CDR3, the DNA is TGTGCCAGCAGTGATGCAGGGTCCGGGGCCAACGTCCTGACTTTC. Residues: CASSDAGSGANVLTF.